A selection of T cell receptor beta chains follows, all from one sample in a study of shared clonotypes between healthy human individuals. Using immunoSEQ multiplex PCR, the repertoire was profiled, and TCRdb retains in-frame clones only, with some absent. Among roughly 1,000,000 clones listed, approximately 78% were seen once. Sequences were obtained from memory CD4+ T cells from PBMCs. The receptors stem from a man in his late teens or twenties in good health. Some clones in this sample may be carry-over from other donors' samples. The conserved cysteine and the conserved F or W are not part of the CDR3 here. Each record gives: J gene, V gene, CDR3 protein.

J: TRBJ2-7
V: TRBV7-6
CDR3: ASSLEPGQGNYEQY

J: TRBJ1-1
V: TRBV11-1
CDR3: ASSFPQRGPVGAF

J: TRBJ2-2
V: TRBV6-1
CDR3: ASSGGGGSELF

J: TRBJ2-1
V: TRBV11-2
CDR3: ASSLGGYFSSYNEQF

J: TRBJ2-5
V: TRBV5-6
CDR3: ASSFNSGETQY

J: TRBJ1-1
V: TRBV5-4
CDR3: ASSLASGGNTEAF

J: TRBJ2-1
V: TRBV2
CDR3: ASSKSITSNEQF

J: TRBJ1-5
V: TRBV7-8
CDR3: ASSLSLSLYQPQH

J: TRBJ2-2
V: TRBV6-5
CDR3: ASRPDRRRGELF

J: TRBJ2-3
V: TRBV5-6
CDR3: ASSSTSGRAGTDTQY

J: TRBJ2-6
V: TRBV5-6
CDR3: ASSFTGANVLT

J: TRBJ1-4
V: TRBV7-3
CDR3: ASSLPGRRNEKLF

J: TRBJ1-4
V: TRBV6-1
CDR3: ASRRQGSNEKLF

J: TRBJ2-6
V: TRBV27
CDR3: ASSPLGAGANVLT

J: TRBJ2-5
V: TRBV6-6
CDR3: ASNWGGSETQY

J: -
V: TRBV6-5
CDR3: ASSYAGQGSYEQY